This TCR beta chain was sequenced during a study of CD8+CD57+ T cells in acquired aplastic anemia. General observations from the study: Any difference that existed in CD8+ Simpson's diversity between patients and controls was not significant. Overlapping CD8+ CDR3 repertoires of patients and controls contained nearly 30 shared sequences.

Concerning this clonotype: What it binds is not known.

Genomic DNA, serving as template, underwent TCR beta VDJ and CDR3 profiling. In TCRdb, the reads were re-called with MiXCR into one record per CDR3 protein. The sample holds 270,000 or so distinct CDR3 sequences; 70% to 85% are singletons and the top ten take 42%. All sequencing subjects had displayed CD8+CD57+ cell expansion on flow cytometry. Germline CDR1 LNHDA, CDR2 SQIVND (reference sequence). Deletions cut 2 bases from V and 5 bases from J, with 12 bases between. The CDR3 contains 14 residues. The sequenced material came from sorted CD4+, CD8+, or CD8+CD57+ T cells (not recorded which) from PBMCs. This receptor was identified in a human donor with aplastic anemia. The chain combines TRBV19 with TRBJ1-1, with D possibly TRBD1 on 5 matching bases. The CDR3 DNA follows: TGTGCCAGTAGTATAAGAGGGGTGGGGACTGAAGCTTTCTTT. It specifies CASSIRGVGTEAFF.